These 10 T cell receptor beta chains came from one sample sequenced in a study of tumor-infiltrating lymphocytes in localized non-small cell lung cancer. Here immunoSEQ multiplex PCR was the method, and the copy in TCRdb shows in-frame clones only, minus some. The repertoire holds around 8,000 clones, with approximately 60% as singletons. Material for sequencing was uninvolved lung tissue not adjacent to the tumor. The source of these receptors is a human donor with non-small cell lung cancer.

The V call is TRBV6-5, the J call TRBJ2-1; no definite D call. V shed 7 bases and J shed 5 bases, with 18 bases lying between them. The CDR3 contains 15 residues. CDR1 is MNHEY and CDR2 is SVGAGI in the germline V gene. The CDR3 region is CASTRRDPRDNEQFF. The CDR3 nucleotides are TGTGCCAGCACCCGGCGAGACCCCCGGGACAATGAGCAGTTCTTC.

This chain uses TRBV30 with TRBJ2-5; D might be TRBD1 (5 bases). The CDR3 extends over 14 amino acids. The germline gives CDR1 GTSNPN, CDR2 SVGIG (reference sequence). V lost 5 bases to trimming and J lost 3 bases, with 16 bases between them. CDR3 DNA sequence: TGTGCCTGGGGGGTGGGGCTCTCCGAAGAGACCCAGTACTTC. This gives the protein CAWGVGLSEETQYF.

The rearrangement links TRBV5-6 to TRBJ1-1; 7 bases agree with TRBD1. Germline CDR1 reads SGHDT; CDR2 reads YYEEEE. J gave up 4 bases and V 4 bases, and 7 bases lay outside the gene matches. This CDR3 spans 14 amino acids. CDR3 bases: TGTGCCAGCAGCCCGGGACAGCCTGGCACTGAAGCTTTCTTT. Protein sequence: CASSPGQPGTEAFF. The whole variable domain, filled in from reference TRBV5-6 and TRBJ1-1, reads DAGVTQSPTHLIKTRGQQVTLRCSPKSGHDTVSWYQQALGQGPQFIFQYYEEEERQRGNFPDRFSGHQFPNYSSELNVNALLLGDSALYLCASSPGQPGTEAFFGQGTRLTVV.

The rearrangement joins TRBV7-6 to TRBJ2-3; perhaps D is TRBD1 or TRBD2 (5 bases each). The germline V gene encodes CDR1 SGHVS and CDR2 FNYEAQ. V was shortened by 5 bases and J by 6 bases, with 12 bases between the two germline ends. The CDR3 runs 13 residues. The CDR3 coding sequence is TGTGCCAGCAGCAGCCGAGGGGCGGATACGCAGTATTTT. It codes for CASSSRGADTQYF.

This clone rates as large. The V gene is TRBV2, the J gene TRBJ2-7, with 11 bases aligning to TRBD2. V gave up 3 bases and J gave up 6 bases; unmatched junction bases: 4. The CDR3 is 14 residues long. From germline, CDR1 is SNHLY and CDR2 FYNNEI. In DNA form, the CDR3 reads TGTGCCAGCAGTGAGACTAGCGGGGTCGCCGAGCAGTACTTC. Translating gives CASSETSGVAEQYF.

This clone was seen a few times. CDR3: CASSLDRVDSPLHF. The CDR3 DNA is TGCGCCAGCAGCTTGGACAGGGTCGATTCACCCCTCCACTTT. The rearrangement uses TRBV5-1 and TRBJ1-6; TRBD1 might be the D (6 bases). V was clipped by 0 bases and J by 8 bases, with 9 bases between them. This CDR3 has 14 amino acids. Germline CDR1 SGHRS, CDR2 YFSETQ.

By share, this clone ranks as large (0.1 to 1%). The same CDR3 is also encoded by other DNA sequences in this sample. V gene TRBV6-1 combines with J gene TRBJ1-1; TRBD1 aligns across 10 bases. The CDR3 is 14 residues long. V lost 3 bases, J lost 3 bases, and 1 base stayed unmatched. Germline CDR1 is MNHNS and CDR2 is SASEGT. The CDR3 region has the DNA TGTGCCAGCAGTGAGGACAGGGGGGACACTGAAGCTTTCTTT. Protein product: CASSEDRGDTEAFF.

This chain uses TRBV6-1 with TRBJ2-3, with D perhaps matching TRBD1 (6 bases). CDR1 MNHNS and CDR2 SASEGT come from the germline V gene. Between the trimmed V and J ends, which lost 4 bases and 0 bases, there was a span of 11 bases. This CDR3 comprises 15 residues. In DNA form, the CDR3 reads TGTGCCAGCAGTGGGGCAGGGGTTAGCACAGATACGCAGTATTTT. It codes for CASSGAGVSTDTQYF.

V and J are TRBV5-1 and TRBJ2-2, with unresolved D. Looked up from germline, CDR1 is SGHRS and CDR2 is YFSETQ. Trimming took off 4 bases at V and 1 base at J, with 8 bases between the two ends. This CDR3 has 14 residues. The CDR3 bases are TGCGCCAGCAGCAATCATGGGAACACCGGGGAGCTGTTTTTT. This gives the protein CASSNHGNTGELFF.

The chain links TRBV6-1 to TRBJ1-1; the D is unclear. Germline V gene lookup returns CDR1 MNHNS and CDR2 SASEGT. Trimming removed 7 bases at V and 4 bases at J, with 13 bases between. The CDR3 loop spans 13 amino acids. CDR3 in amino acids: CASTLEEGTEAFF. As DNA, the CDR3 is TGTGCCAGCACGCTCGAGGAAGGCACTGAAGCTTTCTTT.